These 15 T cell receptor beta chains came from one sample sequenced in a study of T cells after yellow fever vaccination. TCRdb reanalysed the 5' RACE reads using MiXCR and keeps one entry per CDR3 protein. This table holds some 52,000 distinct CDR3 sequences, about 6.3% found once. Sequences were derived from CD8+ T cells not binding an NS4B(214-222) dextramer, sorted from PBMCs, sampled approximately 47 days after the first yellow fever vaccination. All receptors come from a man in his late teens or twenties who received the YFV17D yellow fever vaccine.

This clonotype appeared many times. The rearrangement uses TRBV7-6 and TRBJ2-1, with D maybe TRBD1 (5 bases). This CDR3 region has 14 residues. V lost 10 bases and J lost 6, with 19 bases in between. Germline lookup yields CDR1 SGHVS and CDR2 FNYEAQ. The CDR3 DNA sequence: TGTGCCATCTCCCTTCAAGGGGAAGGCAATGAGCAGTTCTTC. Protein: CAISLQGEGNEQFF.

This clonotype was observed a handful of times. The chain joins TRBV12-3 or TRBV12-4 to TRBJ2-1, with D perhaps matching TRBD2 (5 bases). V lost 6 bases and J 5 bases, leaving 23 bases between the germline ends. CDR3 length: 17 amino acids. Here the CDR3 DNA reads TGTGCCAGCAGCCCTCCGCGCGGCGTTCGGAGGAACAATGAGCAGTTCTTC. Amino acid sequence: CASSPPRGVRRNNEQFF.

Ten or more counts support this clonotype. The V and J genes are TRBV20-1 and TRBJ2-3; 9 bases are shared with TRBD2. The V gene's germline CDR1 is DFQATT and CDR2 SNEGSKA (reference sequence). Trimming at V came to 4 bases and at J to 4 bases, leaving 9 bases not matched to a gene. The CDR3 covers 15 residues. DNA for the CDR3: TGCAGTGCTAAAATGGGCGGGGGGGCATCAGATACGCAGTATTTT. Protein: CSAKMGGGASDTQYF.

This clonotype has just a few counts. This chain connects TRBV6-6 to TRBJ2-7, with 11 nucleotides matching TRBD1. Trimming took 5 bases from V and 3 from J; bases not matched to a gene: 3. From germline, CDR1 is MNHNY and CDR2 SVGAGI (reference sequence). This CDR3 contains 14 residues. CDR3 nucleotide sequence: TGTGCCAGCAGTACCGGGACAGGGGGCTACGAGCAGTACTTC. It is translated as CASSTGTGGYEQYF.

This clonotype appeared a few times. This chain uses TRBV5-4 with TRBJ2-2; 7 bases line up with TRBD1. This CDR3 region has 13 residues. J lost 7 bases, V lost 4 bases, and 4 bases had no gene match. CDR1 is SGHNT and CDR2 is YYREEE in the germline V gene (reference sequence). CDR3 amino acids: CASSRQGFGELFF. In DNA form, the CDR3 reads TGTGCCAGCAGCCGACAGGGTTTCGGGGAGCTGTTTTTT.

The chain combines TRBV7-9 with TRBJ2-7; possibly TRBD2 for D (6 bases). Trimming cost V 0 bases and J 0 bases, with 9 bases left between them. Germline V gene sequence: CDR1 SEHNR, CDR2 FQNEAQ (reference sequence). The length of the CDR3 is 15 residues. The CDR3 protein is CASSLAPGDSYEQYF. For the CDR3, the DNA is TGTGCCAGCAGCTTAGCGCCGGGGGACTCCTACGAGCAGTACTTC.

The DNA of the CDR3 is TGTGCCAGCAGTAAATATAGCGGGGACTACGAGCAGTACTTC. It translates to CASSKYSGDYEQYF. This sequence joins TRBV6-1 and TRBJ2-7; 8 bases fit TRBD2. The CDR3 contains 14 residues. Germline assignment: CDR1 MNHNS and CDR2 SASEGT. The V segment lost 5 bases and the J segment 3 bases; nucleotides outside the gene matches: 6.

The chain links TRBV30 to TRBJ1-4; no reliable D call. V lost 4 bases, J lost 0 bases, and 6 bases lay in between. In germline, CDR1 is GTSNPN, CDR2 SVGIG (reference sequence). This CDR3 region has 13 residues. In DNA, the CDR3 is TGTGCCTGGACTGACGCAACTAATGAAAAACTGTTTTTT. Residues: CAWTDATNEKLFF.

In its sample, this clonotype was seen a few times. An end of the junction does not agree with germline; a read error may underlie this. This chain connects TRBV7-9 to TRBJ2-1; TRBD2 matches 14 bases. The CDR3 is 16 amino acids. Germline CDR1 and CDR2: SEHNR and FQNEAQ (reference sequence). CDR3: CASSGLAGGPYNEQFF. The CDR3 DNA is TGTGCCAGCAGCGGACTAGCGGGGGGTCCCTATAATGAGCAGTTCTTC.

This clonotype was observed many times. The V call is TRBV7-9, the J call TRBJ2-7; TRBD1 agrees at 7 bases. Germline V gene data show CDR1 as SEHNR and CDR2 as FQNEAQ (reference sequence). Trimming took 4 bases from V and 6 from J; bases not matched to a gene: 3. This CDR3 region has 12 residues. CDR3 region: CASSYTGVEQYV. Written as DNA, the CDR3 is TGTGCCAGCAGCTACACAGGGGTCGAGCAGTACGTC.

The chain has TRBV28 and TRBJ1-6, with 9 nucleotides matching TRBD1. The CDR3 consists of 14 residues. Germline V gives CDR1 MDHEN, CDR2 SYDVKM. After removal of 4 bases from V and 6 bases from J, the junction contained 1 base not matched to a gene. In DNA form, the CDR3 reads TGTGCCAGCAGTTCGACAGGGGGTAATTCACCCCTCCACTTT. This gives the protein CASSSTGGNSPLHF.

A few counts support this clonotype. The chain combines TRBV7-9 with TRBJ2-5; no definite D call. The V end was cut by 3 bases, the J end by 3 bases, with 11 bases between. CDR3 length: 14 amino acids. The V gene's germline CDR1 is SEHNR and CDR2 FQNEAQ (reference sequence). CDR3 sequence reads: CASSFPGRKETQYF. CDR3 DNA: TGTGCCAGCAGCTTCCCTGGAAGAAAAGAGACCCAGTACTTC.

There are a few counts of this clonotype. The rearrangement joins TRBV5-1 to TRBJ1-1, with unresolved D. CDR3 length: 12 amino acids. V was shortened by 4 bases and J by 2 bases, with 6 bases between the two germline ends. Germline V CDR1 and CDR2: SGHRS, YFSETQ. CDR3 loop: CASSLANTEAFF. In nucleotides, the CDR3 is TGCGCCAGCAGCCTAGCTAACACTGAAGCTTTCTTT.

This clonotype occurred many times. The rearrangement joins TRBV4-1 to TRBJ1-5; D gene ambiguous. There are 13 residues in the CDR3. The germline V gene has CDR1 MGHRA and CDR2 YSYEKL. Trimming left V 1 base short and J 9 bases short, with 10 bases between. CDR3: CASSQVPSRPQHF. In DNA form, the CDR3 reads TGCGCCAGCAGCCAAGTCCCGTCTAGGCCCCAGCATTTT.

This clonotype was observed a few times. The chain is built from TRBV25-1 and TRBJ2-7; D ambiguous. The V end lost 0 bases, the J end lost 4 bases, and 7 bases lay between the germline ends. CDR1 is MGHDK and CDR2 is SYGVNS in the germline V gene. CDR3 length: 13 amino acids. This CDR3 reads CASSEYSSYEQYF. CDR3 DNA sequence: TGTGCCAGCAGTGAATACTCGAGTTACGAGCAGTACTTC.